The rows below give T cell receptor beta chains drawn from one sample of a study of shared clonotypes between healthy human individuals. Sequencing was performed with immunoSEQ multiplex PCR; in TCRdb, only in-frame clones are kept and a portion is missing. The sample includes over 2 million clones, about 95% of them seen just once. Input material: naive CD8+ T cells sorted from blood. The origin of the receptors is a man aged 18-30 years in good health. CDR3s include the opening cysteine and the closing phenylalanine or tryptophan. D genes are given only for firm matches. Expanded clones are given a class, and other clones once, few, many or no size at all.

size,V,J,D,DNA,CDR3
NA,TRBV27,TRBJ1-1,TRBD1,TGTGCCAGCAGTTTATCCTGGGGACAGGCGACTTTCACTGAAGCTTTCTTT,CASSLSWGQATFTEAFF
NA,TRBV7-9,TRBJ1-5,TRBD1,TGTGCCAGCAGCACCACCGGGACAGGGTCCCCCGATAGCAATCAGCCCCAGCATTTT,CASSTTGTGSPDSNQPQHF
NA,TRBV13,TRBJ2-7,TRBD1,TGTGCCAGCAGCTCCAGACAGGGTACCTACGAGCAGTACTTC,CASSSRQGTYEQYF
NA,TRBV27,TRBJ2-1,NA,TGTGCCAGCAGTTCCTCATGGGGGGCGTCCTACAATGAGCAGTTCTTC,CASSSSWGASYNEQFF
once,TRBV18,TRBJ1-2,NA,TGTGCCAGCTCACCAGTGGCAGGGGCGGACTATGGCTACACCTTC,CASSPVAGADYGYTF
NA,TRBV2,TRBJ2-7,NA,TGTGCCAGCCTTGATACAGTTTCCTACGAGCAGTACTTC,CASLDTVSYEQYF
NA,TRBV28,TRBJ1-6,NA,TGTGCCAGCAGTTTAAATTCACCCCTCCACTTT,CASSLNSPLHF
NA,TRBV14,TRBJ2-1,TRBD2,TGTGCCAGCAGCCGGCTAGCGGGGGGGAACAATGAGCAGTTCTTC,CASSRLAGGNNEQFF
NA,TRBV4-1,TRBJ1-4,NA,TGCGCCAGCAGCCAAGATCTGACCCTCAGAGCGAAACTGTTTTTT,CASSQDLTLRAKLFF
NA,TRBV9,TRBJ2-1,NA,TGTGCCAGCAGCGTGGGGCAGGACGTGCAGTTCTTC,CASSVGQDVQFF
NA,TRBV29-1,TRBJ2-3,TRBD2,TGCAGCGTTACGACTAGCGGAAGTAGCACAGATACGCAGTATTTT,CSVTTSGSSTDTQYF
once,TRBV27,TRBJ2-1,TRBD1,TGTGCCAGCAGTTCCAGACAGGGAGCGAATGAGCAGTTCTTC,CASSSRQGANEQFF
NA,TRBV2,TRBJ2-5,TRBD2,TGTGCCAGCAGTGAGACTAGCGGGGGGTACCTGGGGGAGACCCAGTACTTC,CASSETSGGYLGETQYF
once,TRBV30,TRBJ1-2,TRBD1,TGTGCCTGGATGACAGGGTTAAGCTACACCTTC,CAWMTGLSYTF
NA,TRBV29-1,TRBJ2-7,NA,TGCAGCGTAGGACAGACCCCCTACGAGCAGTACTTC,CSVGQTPYEQYF
NA,TRBV10-3,TRBJ1-3,TRBD1,TGTGCCATCAGGGGGACAGTATCTTCTGGAAACACCATATATTTT,CAIRGTVSSGNTIYF
NA,TRBV5-6,TRBJ2-7,NA,TGTGCCAGCAGCTTGGTGTATATCCCCTACGAGCAGTACTTC,CASSLVYIPYEQYF
NA,TRBV5-6,TRBJ2-7,NA,TGTGCCAGCAGCTTGGCGGCGGCCCCCTACGAGCAGTACTTC,CASSLAAAPYEQYF
NA,TRBV18,TRBJ2-2,NA,TGTGCCAGCTCACCTGTAGACGGGAACACCGGGGAGCTGTTTTTT,CASSPVDGNTGELFF
NA,TRBV10-2,TRBJ2-4,TRBD2,TGCGCCAGCAGTGAGTCGGGGACTACAGCCAAAAACATTCAGTACTTC,CASSESGTTAKNIQYF
NA,TRBV29-1,TRBJ1-1,TRBD1,TGCAGCGTTGATTCGGGCAGGGGGCTTACTGAAGCTTTCTTT,CSVDSGRGLTEAFF
NA,TRBV28,TRBJ1-1,NA,TGTGCCAGCAGGGGTACAGGGAGTAGTGAAGCTTTCTTT,CASRGTGSSEAFF
NA,TRBV2,TRBJ1-1,NA,TGTGCCAGCGCAGTCACTGAAGCTTTCTTT,CASAVTEAFF